This is a list of T cell receptor beta chains from one sample in a study of somatic mutations in cytotoxic T cells in rheumatoid arthritis. The assay was immunoSEQ multiplex PCR, and TCRdb's table has in-frame clones only and misses some. Among 15,000 or so clones listed, around 80% were seen once. The sample comprised CD8+ T cells sorted from blood. All receptors derive from an adult with rheumatoid arthritis. Each CDR3 is given with its conserved first and last residue. The D gene is left open where the match is weak. A clone size is listed for some rows: how often the clone was seen (once, few, many), or a class if it is expanded.

d_call: NA
clone_size: once
v_call: TRBV6-4
j_call: TRBJ1-1
cdr3_nt: TGTGCCAGCAGTTCCGCCGACAGCACTGAAGCTTTCTTT
cdr3_aa: CASSSADSTEAFF

d_call: TRBD1
clone_size: once
v_call: TRBV15
j_call: TRBJ2-7
cdr3_nt: TGTGCCACCAGCATGAGTCCGGGACAGGGCTACGAGCAGTACTTC
cdr3_aa: CATSMSPGQGYEQYF

d_call: NA
clone_size: NA
v_call: TRBV9
j_call: TRBJ2-1
cdr3_nt: TGTGCCAGCAGCGTGGACAATGAGCAGTTCTTC
cdr3_aa: CASSVDNEQFF

d_call: NA
clone_size: NA
v_call: TRBV30
j_call: TRBJ1-3
cdr3_nt: TGTGCCTGGAGTGCAGGGACTGGAAACACCATATATTTT
cdr3_aa: CAWSAGTGNTIYF

d_call: TRBD2
clone_size: once
v_call: TRBV29-1
j_call: TRBJ2-4
cdr3_nt: TGCAGCGTTGAAGGGGGGACTAGCGGACTTCAGTACTTC
cdr3_aa: CSVEGGTSGLQYF

d_call: TRBD1
clone_size: NA
v_call: TRBV11-3
j_call: TRBJ2-7
cdr3_nt: TGTGCCAGCAGCGCGACAGGGGGAAGACTCTACGAGCAGTACTTC
cdr3_aa: CASSATGGRLYEQYF

d_call: TRBD1
clone_size: NA
v_call: TRBV6-5
j_call: TRBJ2-3
cdr3_nt: TGTGCCAGCACCGGGACAGACACAGATACGCAGTATTTT
cdr3_aa: CASTGTDTDTQYF

d_call: NA
clone_size: few
v_call: TRBV20-1
j_call: TRBJ1-1
cdr3_nt: TGCAGTGCTGGACAGTACACTGAAGCTTTCTTT
cdr3_aa: CSAGQYTEAFF

d_call: TRBD1
clone_size: NA
v_call: TRBV6-5
j_call: TRBJ2-7
cdr3_nt: TGTGCCAGCAGTTACTCCGGACAGGGCGACGAGCAGTACTTC
cdr3_aa: CASSYSGQGDEQYF

d_call: NA
clone_size: NA
v_call: TRBV11-2
j_call: TRBJ2-3
cdr3_nt: TGTGCCAGCAGCGGCCGCACAGATACGCAGTATTTT
cdr3_aa: CASSGRTDTQYF

d_call: NA
clone_size: NA
v_call: TRBV5-6
j_call: TRBJ1-1
cdr3_nt: TGTGCCAGCAGCTTATCCGGGACTCCGGCGACTGAAGCTTTCTTT
cdr3_aa: CASSLSGTPATEAFF

d_call: TRBD2
clone_size: NA
v_call: TRBV12-5
j_call: TRBJ2-1
cdr3_nt: TGTGCTAGTGGTTTGTCCGGACTAGCCTTCAATGAGCAGTTCTTC
cdr3_aa: CASGLSGLAFNEQFF

d_call: TRBD2
clone_size: NA
v_call: TRBV2
j_call: TRBJ2-2
cdr3_nt: TGTGCCAGCAGTGAAGGACTAGCGGTCCCTAGGGACACCGGGGAGCTGTTTTTT
cdr3_aa: CASSEGLAVPRDTGELFF

d_call: TRBD2
clone_size: NA
v_call: TRBV7-8
j_call: TRBJ2-3
cdr3_nt: TGTGCCAGCAGCTTACTAGCGGCCACAGATACGCAGTATTTT
cdr3_aa: CASSLLAATDTQYF

d_call: NA
clone_size: NA
v_call: TRBV5-8
j_call: TRBJ2-7
cdr3_nt: TGTGCCAGCCCTCCGAGGGCAGGGGTAGAGGAGCAGTACTTC
cdr3_aa: CASPPRAGVEEQYF

d_call: NA
clone_size: NA
v_call: TRBV5-1
j_call: TRBJ2-1
cdr3_nt: TGCGCCAGCAGCTTGAGCCCAAGCAGAGAGCAGTTCTTC
cdr3_aa: CASSLSPSREQFF

d_call: TRBD2
clone_size: NA
v_call: TRBV30
j_call: TRBJ2-5
cdr3_nt: TGTGCCTGGAGTGTGGGGACTAGCGACCCAGAGACCCAGTACTTC
cdr3_aa: CAWSVGTSDPETQYF

d_call: TRBD2
clone_size: NA
v_call: TRBV5-1
j_call: TRBJ2-1
cdr3_nt: TGCGCCAGCAGCTTAGTTCCCAGCGGGGGGGCCTGGGAGCAGTTCTTC
cdr3_aa: CASSLVPSGGAWEQFF

d_call: NA
clone_size: NA
v_call: TRBV7-6
j_call: TRBJ1-1
cdr3_nt: TGTGCCAGCAGCTTATTCTCGTACACTGAAGCTTTCTTT
cdr3_aa: CASSLFSYTEAFF

d_call: NA
clone_size: NA
v_call: TRBV19
j_call: TRBJ2-6
cdr3_nt: TGTGCCAGTAGTATAGATCCTGGGGCCAACGTCCTGACTTTC
cdr3_aa: CASSIDPGANVLTF

d_call: NA
clone_size: NA
v_call: TRBV9
j_call: TRBJ2-1
cdr3_nt: TGTGCCAGCAGCGTAGTCGGACACCGGGATGAGCAGTTCTTC
cdr3_aa: CASSVVGHRDEQFF

d_call: TRBD2
clone_size: NA
v_call: TRBV28
j_call: TRBJ2-1
cdr3_nt: TGTGCCAGCACTCGGCGGCGGGAGTTCCCCTACAATGAGCAGTTCTTC
cdr3_aa: CASTRRREFPYNEQFF

d_call: TRBD1
clone_size: NA
v_call: TRBV15
j_call: TRBJ2-1
cdr3_nt: TGTGCCACCAGCAGGGACAGGGCGCGCGGATACAATGAGCAGTTCTTC
cdr3_aa: CATSRDRARGYNEQFF

d_call: TRBD1
clone_size: NA
v_call: TRBV5-1
j_call: TRBJ2-7
cdr3_nt: TGCGCCAGCAGCAAGGGGACAGGGAGCAACGAGCAGTACTTC
cdr3_aa: CASSKGTGSNEQYF

d_call: NA
clone_size: NA
v_call: TRBV29-1
j_call: TRBJ1-2
cdr3_nt: TGCAGCGTTGAAGATCGTCGGACAGACTATGGCTACACCTTC
cdr3_aa: CSVEDRRTDYGYTF